The 24 T cell receptor beta chains in this list originate from one sample, sequenced in a study of cytomegalovirus exposure and HLA in healthy donors. PCR employed 60 Vbeta and 13 Jbeta primers. Clones were sequenced by immunoSEQ multiplex PCR, and TCRdb holds only the in-frame ones, with some missing. In total, the table holds around 65,000 clones. The sequenced sample consisted of PBMCs. The receptors stem from a boy between 10 and 17 years old in good health and CMV-seronegative.

This chain joins TRBV2 and TRBJ2-5; possibly TRBD2 for D (5 bases). Germline CDR1 reads SNHLY; CDR2 reads FYNNEI. The CDR3 runs to 11 residues. V was shortened by 2 bases and J by 12 bases, with 10 bases between the two germline ends. Here the CDR3 DNA reads TGTGCCAGCAGTGAAACACTAGACGAGTACTTC. It is translated as CASSETLDEYF.

V usage is TRBV7-3 and J usage is TRBJ2-1; D perhaps matches TRBD1 (5 bases). Trimming shortened V by 5 bases and J by 0 bases, and 11 bases separated the two germline ends. CDR1 is SGHTA, CDR2 FQGTGA, per germline. The CDR3 loop spans 15 amino acids. The CDR3 protein is CASSPRQSSYNEQFF. The CDR3 coding sequence is TGTGCCAGCAGCCCGAGACAGAGCTCCTACAATGAGCAGTTCTTC.

The rearrangement uses TRBV6-6 and TRBJ1-2; D may be TRBD1 (5 bases). The germline V gene encodes CDR1 MNHNY and CDR2 SVGAGI (reference sequence). The CDR3 has 14 residues. With 1 base removed from V and 7 bases from J, the gap between germline ends came to 13 bases. DNA of the CDR3: TGTGCCAGCAGTTACTGGCCGAAACAGGCTGGCTACACCTTC. This sequence encodes CASSYWPKQAGYTF.

The V gene is TRBV7-9, the J gene TRBJ1-2; D is unclear. The CDR3 spans 14 residues. Trimming left V 5 bases short and J 0 bases short, with 10 bases between. Germline-derived CDR1 and CDR2 are SEHNR and FQNEAQ (reference sequence). The CDR3 DNA reads as TGTGCCAGCAGCCCTACAGATTCTAACTATGGCTACACCTTC. Translated, it gives CASSPTDSNYGYTF.

The gene calls are TRBV30 and TRBJ2-1, with 9 bases identical to TRBD1. CDR1 and CDR2 (germline): GTSNPN, SVGIG (reference sequence). This CDR3 is 16 amino acids long. J lost 7 bases, V lost 0 bases, and 10 bases had no gene match. The CDR3 region has the DNA TGTGCCTGGAGTGTATCTCTACAGGGGGCGCGGAATGAGCAGTTCTTC. It translates to CAWSVSLQGARNEQFF.

This chain joins TRBV5-1 and TRBJ1-4; 9 nucleotides match TRBD1. Per the germline V gene, CDR1 is SGHRS and CDR2 is YFSETQ. V was clipped by 5 bases and J by 0 bases; unmatched bases: 5. The CDR3 has 16 amino acids. CDR3 nucleotide sequence: TGCGCCAGCAGACGGACAGGGGTGACAACTAATGAAAAACTGTTTTTT. This gives the protein CASRRTGVTTNEKLFF.

The J gene is TRBJ1-5, the V gene TRBV30; 7 bases map to TRBD1. This CDR3 is 15 amino acids long. Per the germline V gene, CDR1 is GTSNPN and CDR2 is SVGIG (reference sequence). Trimming cost V 4 bases and J 0 bases; bases outside gene matches: 6. For the CDR3, the DNA is TGTGCCTGGACACGACAGGGATTTAGCAATCAGCCCCAGCATTTT. Amino acid sequence: CAWTRQGFSNQPQHF.

V usage is TRBV5-8 and J usage is TRBJ2-2, with 7 bases lining up with TRBD2. V trimming: 4 bases; J trimming: 0 bases; junction bases outside the gene matches: 9. The CDR3 is 17 amino acids. CDR1 and CDR2 from the germline V gene are SGHTS and YDEGEE. CDR3 in DNA: TGTGCCAGCAGCCCAAATGGAGCGGGGTCGAACACCGGGGAGCTGTTTTTT. This codes for CASSPNGAGSNTGELFF.

To note about this clone: The junction shows a germline mismatch at one end, possibly a read error. Other DNA sequences in the sample encode the same CDR3. The chain links TRBV13 to TRBJ2-1, with D perhaps matching TRBD2 (6 bases). CDR1 is PRHDT, CDR2 FYEKMQ, per germline (reference sequence). The CDR3 spans 18 residues. CDR3 sequence: CASSPRITAGSSYNEQFF. CDR3 coding DNA: TGTGCCAGCAGCCCCCGGATAACAGCGGGTAGCTCCTACAACGAGCAGTTCTTC.

This sequence joins TRBV5-1 and TRBJ2-1, with a possible D match to TRBD2 (6 bases). The CDR3 spans 17 residues. Germline loops: CDR1 SGHRS, CDR2 YFSETQ. V lost 0 bases, J lost 7 bases, and 20 bases lay in between. The CDR3 sequence is CASSLARRVLVGNEQFF. The CDR3 region has the DNA TGCGCCAGCAGCTTGGCTCGGAGGGTGCTCGTGGGTAATGAGCAGTTCTTC.

The chain links TRBV7-9 to TRBJ1-2; perhaps TRBD1 as D (6 bases). The CDR3 extends over 18 amino acids. Trimming cost V 1 base and J 4 bases, with 22 bases left between them. Germline values: CDR1 SEHNR, CDR2 FQNEAQ (reference sequence). The CDR3: CASSLDGLGAPASYGYTF. In DNA form, the CDR3 reads TGTGCCAGCAGCTTAGACGGATTGGGGGCGCCAGCCTCCTATGGCTACACCTTC.

The chain combines TRBV4-3 with TRBJ2-7; D is unclear. The CDR3 sequence is 15 residues long. The V gene lost 0 bases and the J gene lost 2 bases, with 11 bases spanning the gap. CDR1 is LGHNA, CDR2 YSLEER, per germline. The CDR3 DNA reads TGCGCCAGCAGCCAAGAATCCACAGAGACCTACGAGCAGTACTTC. This codes for CASSQESTETYEQYF.

The chain is built from TRBV9 and TRBJ1-2; perhaps TRBD1 as D (6 bases). Trimming stripped 2 bases from V and 4 bases from J, with 12 bases between. Germline V gives CDR1 SGDLS, CDR2 YYNGEE. The CDR3 extends over 14 amino acids. CDR3 bases: TGTGCCAGCAGCGTGGGTCAGGGGAGCTATGGCTACACCTTC. Translating gives CASSVGQGSYGYTF.

This CDR3 is CASSLVDRGYEQYF. As DNA, the CDR3 is TGTGCCAGCAGCTTAGTGGACAGGGGGTACGAGCAGTACTTC. This sequence joins TRBV7-9 and TRBJ2-7; 10 bases are shared with TRBD1. The CDR3 is 14 amino acids. Trimming took 1 base from V and 4 from J; bases not matched to a gene: 1. Germline V gene sequence: CDR1 SEHNR, CDR2 FQNEAQ (reference sequence).

This chain joins TRBV7-9 and TRBJ2-3; possibly TRBD2 for D (7 bases). The CDR3 is 16 residues long. Germline values: CDR1 SEHNR, CDR2 FQNEAQ (reference sequence). V shed 0 bases and J shed 3 bases, with 13 bases lying between them. This CDR3 is CASSLAAGASTDTQYF. DNA for the CDR3: TGTGCCAGCAGCTTAGCGGCGGGGGCTAGTACAGATACGCAGTATTTT.

The chain couples TRBV5-6 to TRBJ1-1, with D perhaps TRBD1 (6 bases). V lost 4 bases and J 3 bases, leaving 19 bases between the germline ends. This CDR3 region has 16 residues. Germline CDR1 is SGHDT and CDR2 is YYEEEE. CDR3 DNA: TGTGCCAGCAGCGGAGGCCGAGGGGGTCTCGACACTGAAGCTTTCTTT. Its protein is CASSGGRGGLDTEAFF. The full variable domain, completed using reference TRBV5-6 and TRBJ1-1, is DAGVTQSPTHLIKTRGQQVTLRCSPKSGHDTVSWYQQALGQGPQFIFQYYEEEERQRGNFPDRFSGHQFPNYSSELNVNALLLGDSALYLCASSGGRGGLDTEAFFGQGTRLTVV.

This rearrangement joins TRBV11-3 to TRBJ2-2, with 14 positions matching TRBD2. The CDR3 spans 18 residues. CDR1 and CDR2 from the germline V gene are SGHNT and YENEEA. Trimming cost V 6 bases and J 1 base; bases outside gene matches: 7. CDR3 residues: CASRSGLAGGQNTGELFF. The DNA of the CDR3 is TGTGCCAGCAGATCTGGACTAGCGGGAGGCCAGAACACCGGGGAGCTGTTTTTT. The full variable domain, in which reference TRBV11-3 and TRBJ2-2 provide the parts outside the CDR3, is EAGVVQSPRYKIIEKKQPVAFWCNPISGHNTLYWYLQNLGQGPELLIRYENEEAVDDSQLPKDRFSAERLKGVDSTLKIQPAELGDSAVYLCASRSGLAGGQNTGELFFGEGSRLTVL.

V usage is TRBV10-3 and J usage is TRBJ2-5; weak D call: TRBD1 (5 bases). The CDR3 has 16 residues. Germline V gene sequence: CDR1 ENHRY, CDR2 SYGVKD. The V end lost 3 bases, the J end lost 4 bases, and 18 bases lay between the germline ends. CDR3 residues: CAISELYTERGETQYF. In nucleotides, the CDR3 is TGTGCCATCAGTGAATTGTACACCGAAAGGGGAGAGACCCAGTACTTC.

The chain couples TRBV7-2 to TRBJ2-7; TRBD2 agrees at 10 bases. The CDR3 has 18 amino acids. Trimming cost V 0 bases and J 0 bases; bases outside gene matches: 8. Germline lookup yields CDR1 SGHTA and CDR2 FQGNSA. The CDR3 reads CASSLALSGGISSYEQYF. CDR3 sequence (DNA): TGTGCCAGCAGCTTAGCGCTTAGCGGGGGGATAAGCTCCTACGAGCAGTACTTC.

This chain connects TRBV5-1 to TRBJ2-3; possibly TRBD2 for D (6 bases). Germline V CDR1 and CDR2: SGHRS, YFSETQ. The V and J ends lost 2 bases and 3 bases respectively, with 10 bases between them. This CDR3 is built from 14 residues. The CDR3 loop reads CASSFLGRTDTQYF. CDR3 coding DNA: TGCGCCAGCAGCTTTTTAGGGAGGACAGATACGCAGTATTTT.

This chain links TRBV27 with TRBJ1-5, with a tentative D call TRBD1 (6 bases). V was pared by 3 bases and J by 0 bases, with 9 bases between. This CDR3 spans 15 amino acids. CDR1 is MNHEY, CDR2 SMNVEV, per germline (reference sequence). The CDR3 spells CASSFYRDSNQPQHF. The DNA for the CDR3 is TGTGCCAGCAGTTTTTACAGGGATAGCAATCAGCCCCAGCATTTT.

The rearrangement links TRBV6-4 to TRBJ1-2, with 10 bases aligning to TRBD1. CDR1 and CDR2 (germline): MRHNA, SNTAGT. The CDR3 covers 15 residues. The ends lost 0 bases at V and 4 bases at J; junction bases unmatched: 2. The CDR3 DNA is TGTGCCAGCAGTGACTCGGGACAGGGGATCTATGGCTACACCTTC. Translating gives CASSDSGQGIYGYTF.

The rearrangement joins TRBV5-1 to TRBJ1-5; the match to TRBD1 covers 10 bases. CDR1 is SGHRS and CDR2 is YFSETQ in the germline V gene. The trim removed 3 bases at V and 6 bases at J, leaving 3 bases unmatched. This CDR3 spans 14 amino acids. The CDR3 sequence: CASSSGQGSQPQHF. The CDR3 nucleotides read TGCGCCAGCAGCTCGGGACAGGGGAGTCAGCCCCAGCATTTT.

This rearrangement joins TRBV18 to TRBJ1-1; TRBD1 matches 7 bases. The CDR3 totals 17 residues. Trimming took 3 bases from V and 0 from J; bases not matched to a gene: 10. Germline V lookup: CDR1 KGHSH, CDR2 LQKENI. CDR3 bases: TGTGCCAGCTCACCGCCCCGGACAGGCTTCATGAACACTGAAGCTTTCTTT. This translates into CASSPPRTGFMNTEAFF.